This entry describes one T cell receptor beta chain. The antigen is undetermined. Germline CDR1 is GTSNPN and CDR2 is SVGIG (reference sequence). V was trimmed by 2 bases and J by 4 bases, leaving 11 bases between them. The CDR3 covers 13 residues. This sample was included in a study of cytotoxic CD8 clonotypes in ibrutinib-treated CLL. Study-wide background: Enrolment comprised around 11 relapsed/refractory and roughly 15 treatment-naive patients; about 18 were IGHV unmutated. Sequencing produced an average of about 260,000 productive templates and 94,082 productive rearrangements per sample. Study-wide findings and caveats: Public clonotypes showed up rarely, and on treatment they shrank or held steady. Patients had baseline clonality above age-matched healthy donors, and this clonality moved with circulating CD8+ T-cell counts.

Profiling relied on immunoSEQ multiplex PCR, and the TCRdb table lists in-frame clones only, not all of them. Of roughly 100,000 clones listed, about 78% are singletons. The rearrangement links TRBV30 to TRBJ1-1; D remains ambiguous. The origin of this receptor is a human donor with chronic lymphocytic leukemia. Sequencing was performed on PBMCs, taken after 12 months of ibrutinib treatment. The CDR3 sequence: CAWSQGSFTEAFF. As DNA, the CDR3 is TGTGCCTGGAGTCAAGGATCTTTCACTGAAGCTTTCTTT.